The source of this T cell receptor beta chain is a study of cytomegalovirus exposure and HLA in healthy donors. Findings of the study overall: By HLA locus, TCR association rates varied in a later analysis, with DRB1 showing the most and HLA-C the fewest. A later analysis found most CMV-associated TCR beta chains apparently HLA-restricted. In an earlier analysis, about 87% or about 30%: the productive usage of most TCR beta V segments.

Use of 60 Vbeta and 13 Jbeta primers characterized the PCR. Clones were read by immunoSEQ multiplex PCR, and TCRdb kept only the in-frame ones, dropping some. The table has roughly 180,000 clones, roughly four fifths seen once. V was shortened by 1 base and J by 0 bases, with 3 bases between the two germline ends. This CDR3 comprises 12 residues. Germline V gene data show CDR1 as SQVTM and CDR2 as ANQGSEA. A remark on this clone: Its antigen is currently unknown.

The origin of this receptor is a female donor in good health and CMV-seronegative. V gene TRBV29-1 combines with J gene TRBJ1-1, with D unresolved. The sample was PBMCs. CDR3 region: CSVEAVNTEAFF. The CDR3 DNA follows: TGCAGCGTTGAAGCAGTGAACACTGAAGCTTTCTTT.